This T cell receptor (beta chain) emerged from a study of OX40 agonist ivuxolimab in advanced cancers. Study-wide context: Ivuxolimab was an agonistic, fully human IgG2 monoclonal antibody directed against OX40 (CD134), a costimulatory receptor. Intravenous ivuxolimab was administered to patients every 2 weeks at six dose levels: 0.01, 0.1, 0.3, 1.5, 3 and 10 mg/kg. Three dose-escalation patients achieved partial responses, one with hepatocellular carcinoma and two with cutaneous melanoma. Patients were allowed to have had prior anti-PD-1, anti-PD-L1 or anti-CTLA-4 therapy, and around 40% of the dose-escalation patients had previously received checkpoint inhibitors. The paper reports the monotherapy dose-escalation portion (N of about 50 patients) of the phase I ivuxolimab trial. In the dose-escalation cohort, 70% to 85% of patients were male, and the mean age was roughly 60 years with a range of about 20 to 79. The purpose of peripheral TCRbeta sequencing was to test whether ivuxolimab changed TCR sequence diversity and led to clonal T-cell expansion. Of the approximately 53 patients in dose escalation, around 20 had hepatocellular carcinoma, some 15 had melanoma, 9 had renal cell carcinoma and 9 had head and neck cancer. Study-level results and caveats: In the 0.1-3.0 mg/kg groups, partial responders had among the lowest normalized peripheral clonal expansion, particularly in CD8+ T cells. At doses from 0.1 to 3.0 mg/kg, clonal expansion was seen in both CD4+ and CD8+ blood T cells between baseline and week 6. Low levels of normalized T-cell clonal expansion were also seen in some patients who did not respond. On average, CD8+ T cells showed more expanded clones than CD4+ T cells after ivuxolimab. The antigen specificity of the peripheral T cells that underwent clonal expansion was not determined.

On this clone itself: There is no known antigen for this receptor. No clone much larger than this one lies a single base away; base qualities are absent.

Patients with autoimmune disease history or receiving systemic immunosuppression were excluded from the trial. Peripheral blood for TCR sequencing was collected from all dose cohorts at baseline, on cycle 4 day 1, and on cycle 7 day 1. Samples were obtained from an open-label, multicenter, first-in-human phase I dose-escalation trial of ivuxolimab. Adults with locally advanced or metastatic head and neck squamous cell, hepatocellular, melanoma or renal cell carcinoma were enrolled in the trial. CD4+ and CD8+ T cells were sorted separately from peripheral blood before TCR sequencing. Genomic DNA was extracted from sorted cells for sequencing of the TCRbeta CDR3 region. The immunoSEQ Assay was used to sequence the TCRbeta CDR3 regions. The source is immuneACCESS, and TCRdb retained only in-frame sequences with V and J called. Part of the clones is not carried over; for the studies checked, unresolved V genes explain less than half of this, and the remainder is unexplained. The sample records tens of thousands of clones, around 93% of which are singletons. The ten largest clonotypes hold more than 0.85% of the sample.

The clonotype was recovered from an adult with an advanced solid tumor such as melanoma, head and neck, liver or kidney cancer. The sample consisted of CD4+ or CD8+ T cells sorted from blood, taken in a trial of the OX40 agonist ivuxolimab.

The sequence in DNA is TGTGCCAGCAGTCAGGGACAGGGGGTGGAGGTGCAGTACTTC. Its translation is CASSQGQGVEVQYF. Recombination linked TRBV6-5 to TRBJ2-7, and TRBD1 matches 11 of the central bases. From V the trimming removes 5 bases and from J it removes 9 bases, while the gene matches leave 9 bases of the junction unaccounted for. From the germline V gene, CDR1 is MNHEY and CDR2 is SVGAGI. The CDR3 covers 14 residues, taking in both the cysteine and the phenylalanine. Solely the CDR3 DNA is kept, with 42 bases framed from the first base.